A selection of T cell receptor beta chains follows, all from one sample in a study of identical twins. TCRdb reprocessed the 5' RACE reads with MiXCR, giving one entry per CDR3 protein. The repertoire holds approximately 280,000 distinct CDR3 sequences, under 9% seen once, with over 2% in the top ten. These same data were also listed under a study on yellow fever vaccine responses in identical twins.

Sequencing was performed on memory (CD45RO+) T cells sorted from blood. Source of these receptors: a woman younger than 35 in good health. The CDR3 runs from the conserved cysteine through the conserved F or W. Fields, in order: J gene, V gene, D gene, clone size, CDR3 DNA, CDR3 protein. D genes are given only for firm matches. The size entry is marked missing in some rows and otherwise reads once, few, many or a size class.

j_call: TRBJ2-1; v_call: TRBV12-3/TRBV12-4; d_call: TRBD1; clone_size: few; cdr3_nt: TGTGCCAGCAGGACAGGGAGTGAGCAGTTCTTC; cdr3_aa: CASRTGSEQFF
j_call: TRBJ1-1; v_call: TRBV7-8; d_call: .; clone_size: few; cdr3_nt: TGTGCCAGCAGCATAGATCTCAGGGGCTCGAGGACTGAAGCTTTCTTT; cdr3_aa: CASSIDLRGSRTEAFF
j_call: TRBJ2-7; v_call: TRBV12-3/TRBV12-4; d_call: TRBD2; clone_size: many; cdr3_nt: TGTGCCAGCAGTAAGACTAGCCAACTCTACGAGCAGTACTTC; cdr3_aa: CASSKTSQLYEQYF
j_call: TRBJ1-2; v_call: TRBV27; d_call: .; clone_size: few; cdr3_nt: TGTGCCAGCAGTTTAGACAGGAATACTGGCTACACCTTC; cdr3_aa: CASSLDRNTGYTF
j_call: TRBJ1-1; v_call: TRBV28; d_call: TRBD1; clone_size: few; cdr3_nt: TGTGCCACCCAGGGGGGACAGCTGAACACTGAAGCTTTCTTT; cdr3_aa: CATQGGQLNTEAFF
j_call: TRBJ2-2; v_call: TRBV12-3/TRBV12-4; d_call: .; clone_size: many; cdr3_nt: TGTGCCAGCACCCCCCGCCGAGGGAGCCCCCGCTCCGGGGAGCTGTTTTTT; cdr3_aa: CASTPRRGSPRSGELFF
j_call: TRBJ2-4; v_call: TRBV24-1; d_call: .; clone_size: many; cdr3_nt: TGTGCCACCAGTGATTCGAGCGGGCCAGCCCTAGCCAAAAACATTCAGTACTTC; cdr3_aa: CATSDSSGPALAKNIQYF
j_call: TRBJ2-5; v_call: TRBV6-5; d_call: .; clone_size: many; cdr3_nt: TGTGCCAGCAGTTACAACCGACAAGAGACCCAGTACTTC; cdr3_aa: CASSYNRQETQYF
j_call: TRBJ2-3; v_call: TRBV18; d_call: .; clone_size: .; cdr3_nt: TGTGCCAGCTCACCCGAGTACCCGGGACTCGGCACAGATACGCAGTATTTT; cdr3_aa: CASSPEYPGLGTDTQYF
j_call: TRBJ1-6; v_call: TRBV9; d_call: .; clone_size: few; cdr3_nt: TGTGCCAGCAGCGGGTTTGGGAGGGATTCACCCCTCCACTTT; cdr3_aa: CASSGFGRDSPLHF
j_call: TRBJ2-1; v_call: TRBV24-1; d_call: .; clone_size: few; cdr3_nt: TGTGCCACCAGTGATGGCGCGGGGGCAAATGAGCAGTTCTTC; cdr3_aa: CATSDGAGANEQFF
j_call: TRBJ2-3; v_call: TRBV9; d_call: TRBD1; clone_size: .; cdr3_nt: TGTGCCAGCAGCGTAACCAACAAATTCCCAGGGGGCAAAGTAACAGATACGCAGTATTTT; cdr3_aa: CASSVTNKFPGGKVTDTQYF
j_call: TRBJ2-2; v_call: TRBV7-2; d_call: TRBD1; clone_size: few; cdr3_nt: TGTGCCACCGATAAAGGACAGGGTGGCACCGGGGAGCTGTTTTTT; cdr3_aa: CATDKGQGGTGELFF
j_call: TRBJ1-1; v_call: TRBV7-2; d_call: .; clone_size: few; cdr3_nt: TGTGCCAGCAGCTTAGAGGGGGGAGTCACTGAAGCTTTCTTT; cdr3_aa: CASSLEGGVTEAFF
j_call: TRBJ2-3; v_call: TRBV3-1; d_call: .; clone_size: few; cdr3_nt: TGTGCCAGCAGCCAAGAATCTAGCTGGGGATCAGATACGCAGTATTTT; cdr3_aa: CASSQESSWGSDTQYF
j_call: TRBJ2-5; v_call: TRBV5-5; d_call: .; clone_size: few; cdr3_nt: TGTGCCAGCAGCATGGCGGTCGTCGGAGAGACCCAGTACTTC; cdr3_aa: CASSMAVVGETQYF
j_call: TRBJ2-5; v_call: TRBV4-1; d_call: .; clone_size: many; cdr3_nt: TGCGCCAGCAGCCAGGAAAACTACCAAGAGACCCAGTACTTC; cdr3_aa: CASSQENYQETQYF
j_call: TRBJ2-7; v_call: TRBV10-3; d_call: TRBD2; clone_size: many; cdr3_nt: TGTGCCATCAGTGAGGGGGGACTAGCGGGCCGATTTTACGAGCAGTACTTC; cdr3_aa: CAISEGGLAGRFYEQYF
j_call: TRBJ2-1; v_call: TRBV9; d_call: .; clone_size: few; cdr3_nt: TGTGCCAGCAGCGTAGAGCCCCGGGACTTAGTTGAGCAGTTCTTC; cdr3_aa: CASSVEPRDLVEQFF
j_call: TRBJ2-5; v_call: TRBV9; d_call: TRBD1; clone_size: .; cdr3_nt: TGTGCCAGCAGCGTGGGACAGTCGTACCAAGAGACCCAGTACTTC; cdr3_aa: CASSVGQSYQETQYF
j_call: TRBJ1-4; v_call: TRBV3-1; d_call: .; clone_size: .; cdr3_nt: TGTGCCAGCAGCCAAGCTTTGGACCGATATAATGAAAAACTGTTTTTT; cdr3_aa: CASSQALDRYNEKLFF
j_call: TRBJ1-1; v_call: TRBV6-1; d_call: TRBD1; clone_size: .; cdr3_nt: TGTGCCAGCACAGGGACAGGGGGCTCCACTGAAGCTTTCTTT; cdr3_aa: CASTGTGGSTEAFF
j_call: TRBJ2-1; v_call: TRBV2; d_call: .; clone_size: few; cdr3_nt: TGTGCCAGCAGACCGGGACAAGGCGGGTCCAATGAGCAGTTCTTC; cdr3_aa: CASRPGQGGSNEQFF
j_call: TRBJ1-2; v_call: TRBV9; d_call: .; clone_size: .; cdr3_nt: TGTGCCAGCAGCCCCCGAGGGGGAAACTATGGCTACACCTTC; cdr3_aa: CASSPRGGNYGYTF
j_call: TRBJ2-5; v_call: TRBV29-1; d_call: TRBD2; clone_size: few; cdr3_nt: TGCAGCGTTGGCAGAGCGGGGGGGTTAGAGACCCAGTACTTC; cdr3_aa: CSVGRAGGLETQYF
j_call: TRBJ2-7; v_call: TRBV11-2; d_call: TRBD1; clone_size: many; cdr3_nt: TGTGCCAGCAGCTTAGAAGGGGGGCAGGGGGCAGGGGAGCAGTACTTC; cdr3_aa: CASSLEGGQGAGEQYF
j_call: TRBJ1-1; v_call: TRBV29-1; d_call: .; clone_size: many; cdr3_nt: TGCAGCGTTGACGTAGAGAACACTGAAGCTTTCTTT; cdr3_aa: CSVDVENTEAFF
j_call: TRBJ1-3; v_call: TRBV12-3/TRBV12-4; d_call: .; clone_size: many; cdr3_nt: TGTGCCAGCAGTTTCGGAGGGAGCGTGGCTGGAAACACCATATATTTT; cdr3_aa: CASSFGGSVAGNTIYF